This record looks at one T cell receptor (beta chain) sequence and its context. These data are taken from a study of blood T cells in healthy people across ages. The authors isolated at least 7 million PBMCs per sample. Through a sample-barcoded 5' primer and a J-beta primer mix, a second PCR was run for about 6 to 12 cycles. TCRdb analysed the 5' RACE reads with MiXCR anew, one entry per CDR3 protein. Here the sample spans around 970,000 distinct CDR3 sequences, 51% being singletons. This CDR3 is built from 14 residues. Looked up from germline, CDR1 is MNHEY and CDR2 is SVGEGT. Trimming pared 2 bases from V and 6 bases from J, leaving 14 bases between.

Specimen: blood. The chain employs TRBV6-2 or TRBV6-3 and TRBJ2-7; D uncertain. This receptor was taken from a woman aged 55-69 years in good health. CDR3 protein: CASSYIGSTGEQYF. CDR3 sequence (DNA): TGTGCCAGCAGTTACATAGGCTCGACGGGCGAGCAGTACTTC.